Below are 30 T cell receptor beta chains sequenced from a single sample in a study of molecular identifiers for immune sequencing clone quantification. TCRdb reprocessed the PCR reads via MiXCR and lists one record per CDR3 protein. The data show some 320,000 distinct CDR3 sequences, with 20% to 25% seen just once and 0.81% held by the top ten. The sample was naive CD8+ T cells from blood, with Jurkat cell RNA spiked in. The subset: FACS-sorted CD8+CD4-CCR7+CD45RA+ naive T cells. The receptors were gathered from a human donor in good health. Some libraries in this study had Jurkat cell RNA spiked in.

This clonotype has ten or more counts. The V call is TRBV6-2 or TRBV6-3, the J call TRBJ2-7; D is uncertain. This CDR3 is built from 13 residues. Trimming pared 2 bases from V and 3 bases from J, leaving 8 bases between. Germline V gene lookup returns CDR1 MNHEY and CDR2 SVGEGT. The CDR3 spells CASSYAVVYEQYF. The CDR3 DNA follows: TGTGCCAGCAGTTACGCAGTGGTCTACGAGCAGTACTTC.

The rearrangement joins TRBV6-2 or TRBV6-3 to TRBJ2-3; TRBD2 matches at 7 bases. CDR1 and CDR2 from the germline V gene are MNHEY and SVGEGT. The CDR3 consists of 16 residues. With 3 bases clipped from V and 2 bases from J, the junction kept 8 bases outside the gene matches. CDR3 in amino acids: CASSYGAGEPTDTQYF. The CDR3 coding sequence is TGTGCCAGCAGTTATGGGGCGGGAGAGCCCACAGATACGCAGTATTTT.

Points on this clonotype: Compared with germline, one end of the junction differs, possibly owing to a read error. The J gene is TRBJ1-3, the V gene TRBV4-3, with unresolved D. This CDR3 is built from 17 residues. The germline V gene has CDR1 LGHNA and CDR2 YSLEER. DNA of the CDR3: TGCGCCAGCAGCCCGTCCCGGGCAGGATACTCTGGAAACACCCTATATTTT. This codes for CASSPSRAGYSGNTLYF.

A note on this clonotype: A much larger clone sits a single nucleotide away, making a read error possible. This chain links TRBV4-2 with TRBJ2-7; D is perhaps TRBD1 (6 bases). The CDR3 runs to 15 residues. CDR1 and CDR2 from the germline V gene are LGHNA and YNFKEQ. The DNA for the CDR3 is TGTGCCAGCAGCCAAGAGGGGACACGCTCCTACGAGCAGCACTTC. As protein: CASSQEGTRSYEQHF.

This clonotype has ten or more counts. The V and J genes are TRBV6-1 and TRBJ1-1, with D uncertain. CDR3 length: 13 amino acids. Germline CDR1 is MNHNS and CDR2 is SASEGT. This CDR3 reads CAILPFWNTEAFF. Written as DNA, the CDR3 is TGTGCTATCCTACCCTTCTGGAACACTGAAGCTTTCTTT.

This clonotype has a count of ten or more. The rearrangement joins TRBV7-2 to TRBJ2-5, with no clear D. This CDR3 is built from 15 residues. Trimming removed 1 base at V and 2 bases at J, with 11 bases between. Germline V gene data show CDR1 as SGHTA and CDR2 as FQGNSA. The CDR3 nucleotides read TGTGCCAGCAGCTTAGGTAACGGCTGGCAAGAGACCCAGTACTTC. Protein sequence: CASSLGNGWQETQYF.

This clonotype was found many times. In DNA form, the CDR3 reads TGTGCCAGCAGCGCCTCACCGGGACAGGGGGCGGGAGAGCAGTACTTC. This codes for CASSASPGQGAGEQYF. The chain recombines TRBV7-9 with TRBJ2-7; 12 bases match TRBD1. This CDR3 is built from 16 residues. J was trimmed by 7 bases and V by 5 bases; bases with no gene match: 12. Looked up from germline, CDR1 is SEHNR and CDR2 is FQNEAQ (reference sequence).

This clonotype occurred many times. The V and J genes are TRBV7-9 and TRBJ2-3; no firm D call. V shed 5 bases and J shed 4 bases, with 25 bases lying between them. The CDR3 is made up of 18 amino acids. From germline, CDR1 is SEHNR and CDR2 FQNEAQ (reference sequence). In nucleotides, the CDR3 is TGTGCCAGCAGCCCCGTTGTCTTCTCGGCTAGTCTTCCAGATACGCAGTATTTT. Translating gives CASSPVVFSASLPDTQYF. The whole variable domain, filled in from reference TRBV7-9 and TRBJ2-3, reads DTGVSQNPRHKITKRGQNVTFRCDPISEHNRLYWYRQTLGQGPEFLTYFQNEAQLEKSRLLSDRFSAERPKGSFSTLEIQRTEQGDSAMYLCASSPVVFSASLPDTQYFGPGTRLTVL.

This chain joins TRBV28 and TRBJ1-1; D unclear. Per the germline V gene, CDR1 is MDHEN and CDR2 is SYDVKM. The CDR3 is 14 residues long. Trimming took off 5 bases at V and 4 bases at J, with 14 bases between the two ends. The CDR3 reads CASSKRVGSTEAFF. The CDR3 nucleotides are TGTGCCAGCAGTAAACGCGTAGGGAGCACTGAAGCTTTCTTT.

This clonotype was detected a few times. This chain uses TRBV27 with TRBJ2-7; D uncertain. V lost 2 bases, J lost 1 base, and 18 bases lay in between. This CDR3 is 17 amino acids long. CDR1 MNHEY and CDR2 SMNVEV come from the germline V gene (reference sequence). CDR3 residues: CASSLLGPQGQSYEQYF. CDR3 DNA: TGTGCCAGCAGTTTACTAGGCCCGCAAGGGCAGTCCTACGAGCAGTACTTC.

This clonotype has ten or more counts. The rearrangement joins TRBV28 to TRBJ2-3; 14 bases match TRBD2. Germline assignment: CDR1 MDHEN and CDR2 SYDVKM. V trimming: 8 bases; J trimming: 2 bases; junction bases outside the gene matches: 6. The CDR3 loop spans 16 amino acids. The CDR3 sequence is CASAGTSGSPTDTQYF. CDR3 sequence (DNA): TGTGCCAGCGCAGGGACTAGCGGGAGCCCCACAGATACGCAGTATTTT.

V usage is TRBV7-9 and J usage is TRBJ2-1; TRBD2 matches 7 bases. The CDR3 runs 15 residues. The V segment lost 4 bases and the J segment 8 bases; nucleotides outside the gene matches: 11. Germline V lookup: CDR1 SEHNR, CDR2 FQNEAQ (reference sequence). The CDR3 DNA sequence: TGTGCCAGCAGCTCCTATGGTTCCGCGGGGGATGAGCAGTTCTTC. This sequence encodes CASSSYGSAGDEQFF.

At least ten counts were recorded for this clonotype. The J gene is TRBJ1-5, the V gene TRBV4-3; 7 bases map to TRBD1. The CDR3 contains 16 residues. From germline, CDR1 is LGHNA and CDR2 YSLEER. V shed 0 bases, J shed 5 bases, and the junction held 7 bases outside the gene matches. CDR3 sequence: CASSQDYRGIYQPQHF. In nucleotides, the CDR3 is TGCGCCAGCAGCCAAGACTACAGGGGAATATATCAGCCCCAGCATTTT.

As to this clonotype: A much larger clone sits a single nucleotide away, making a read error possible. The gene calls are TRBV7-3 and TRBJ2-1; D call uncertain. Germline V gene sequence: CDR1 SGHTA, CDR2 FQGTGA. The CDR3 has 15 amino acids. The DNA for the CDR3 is TGTGCCAGCAGCTTTATCGGGCCCTCCTACGATGAGCAGTTCTTC. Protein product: CASSFIGPSYDEQFF.

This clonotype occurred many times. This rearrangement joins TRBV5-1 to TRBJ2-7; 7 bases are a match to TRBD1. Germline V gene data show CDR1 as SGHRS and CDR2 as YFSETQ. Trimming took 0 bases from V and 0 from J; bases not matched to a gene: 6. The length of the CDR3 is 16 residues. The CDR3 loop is CASSLAEGASSYEQYF. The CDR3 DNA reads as TGCGCCAGCAGCTTGGCCGAGGGGGCGAGCTCCTACGAGCAGTACTTC.

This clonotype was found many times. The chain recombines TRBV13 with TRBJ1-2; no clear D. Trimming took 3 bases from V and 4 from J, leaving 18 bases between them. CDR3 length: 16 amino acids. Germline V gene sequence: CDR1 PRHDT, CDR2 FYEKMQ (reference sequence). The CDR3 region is CASSLGLKDRVYGYTF. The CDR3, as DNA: TGTGCCAGCAGCTTGGGCCTAAAGGACCGAGTCTATGGCTACACCTTC.

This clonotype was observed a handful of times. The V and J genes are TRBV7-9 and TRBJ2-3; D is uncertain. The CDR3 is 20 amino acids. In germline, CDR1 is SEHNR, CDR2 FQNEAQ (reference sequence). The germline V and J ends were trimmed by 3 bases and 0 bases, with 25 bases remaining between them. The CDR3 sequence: CASSFSRDFSFRSSTDTQYF. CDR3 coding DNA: TGTGCCAGCAGCTTCTCTCGCGACTTTTCGTTCAGGAGTAGCACAGATACGCAGTATTTT.

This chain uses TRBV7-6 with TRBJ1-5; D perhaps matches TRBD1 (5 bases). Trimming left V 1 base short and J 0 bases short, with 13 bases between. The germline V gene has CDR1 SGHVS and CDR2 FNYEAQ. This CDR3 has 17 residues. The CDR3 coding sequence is TGTGCCAGCAGCTTAGGGACAACAAAATATAGCAATCAGCCCCAGCATTTT. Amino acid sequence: CASSLGTTKYSNQPQHF.

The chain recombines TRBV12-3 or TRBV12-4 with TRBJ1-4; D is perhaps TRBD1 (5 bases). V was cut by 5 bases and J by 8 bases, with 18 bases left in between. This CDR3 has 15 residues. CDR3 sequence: CASSLTAGRREKLFF. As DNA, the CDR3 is TGTGCCAGCAGTCTCACGGCAGGGCGGAGAGAAAAACTGTTTTTT.

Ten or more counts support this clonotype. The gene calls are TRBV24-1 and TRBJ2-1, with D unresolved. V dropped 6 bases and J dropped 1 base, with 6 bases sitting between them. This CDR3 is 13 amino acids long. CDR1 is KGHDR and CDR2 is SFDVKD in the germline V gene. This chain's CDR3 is CATSSGSYNEQFF. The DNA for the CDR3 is TGTGCCACCAGTTCAGGATCCTACAATGAGCAGTTCTTC.

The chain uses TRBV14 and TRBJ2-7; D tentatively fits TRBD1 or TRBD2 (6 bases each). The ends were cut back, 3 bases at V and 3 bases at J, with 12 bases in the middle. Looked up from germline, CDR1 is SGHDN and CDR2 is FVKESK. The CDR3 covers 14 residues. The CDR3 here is CASSHQQGGYEQYF. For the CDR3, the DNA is TGTGCCAGCAGCCACCAACAGGGAGGCTACGAGCAGTACTTC.

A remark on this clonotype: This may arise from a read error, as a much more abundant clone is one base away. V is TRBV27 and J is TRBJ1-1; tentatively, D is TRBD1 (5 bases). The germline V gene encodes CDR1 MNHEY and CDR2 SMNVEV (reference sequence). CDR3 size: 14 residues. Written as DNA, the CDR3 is TGTGCCAGCAGTTCACCCGGGACTAACACTGAAGCTCTCTTT. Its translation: CASSSPGTNTEALF.

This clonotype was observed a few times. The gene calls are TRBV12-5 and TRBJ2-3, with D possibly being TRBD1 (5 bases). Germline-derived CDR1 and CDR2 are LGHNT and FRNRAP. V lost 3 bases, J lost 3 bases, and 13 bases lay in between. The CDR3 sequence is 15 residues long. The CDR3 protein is CASGFGQGRTDTQYF. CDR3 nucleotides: TGTGCTAGTGGTTTTGGGCAGGGAAGAACAGATACGCAGTATTTT.

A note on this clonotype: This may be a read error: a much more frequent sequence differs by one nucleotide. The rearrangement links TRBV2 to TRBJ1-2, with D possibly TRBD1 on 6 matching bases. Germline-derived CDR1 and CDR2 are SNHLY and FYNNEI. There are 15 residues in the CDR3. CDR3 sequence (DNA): TGTGTCAGCGTGGAGGGGGGCATCACATACTATGGCTACACCTTC. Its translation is CVSVEGGITYYGYTF. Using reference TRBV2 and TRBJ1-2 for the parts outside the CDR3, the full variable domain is EPEVTQTPSHQVTQMGQEVILRCVPISNHLYFYWYRQILGQKVEFLVSFYNNEISEKSEIFDDQFSVERPDGSNFTLKIRSTKLEDSAMYFCVSVEGGITYYGYTFGSGTRLTVV.

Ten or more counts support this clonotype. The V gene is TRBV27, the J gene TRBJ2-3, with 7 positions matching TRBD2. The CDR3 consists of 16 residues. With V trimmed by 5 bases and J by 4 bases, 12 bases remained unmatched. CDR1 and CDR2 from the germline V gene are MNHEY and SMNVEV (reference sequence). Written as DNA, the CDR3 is TGTGCCAGCAGTCGCTCCGGACTAGGAGTACCAGATACGCAGTATTTT. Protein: CASSRSGLGVPDTQYF.

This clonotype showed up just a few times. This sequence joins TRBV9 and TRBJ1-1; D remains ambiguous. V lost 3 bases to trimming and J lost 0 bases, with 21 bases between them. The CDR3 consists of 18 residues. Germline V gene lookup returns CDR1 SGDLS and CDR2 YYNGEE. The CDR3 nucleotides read TGTGCCAGCAGCGCCGAAGGGCGGGTCACTACCTTGAACACTGAAGCTTTCTTT. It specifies CASSAEGRVTTLNTEAFF.

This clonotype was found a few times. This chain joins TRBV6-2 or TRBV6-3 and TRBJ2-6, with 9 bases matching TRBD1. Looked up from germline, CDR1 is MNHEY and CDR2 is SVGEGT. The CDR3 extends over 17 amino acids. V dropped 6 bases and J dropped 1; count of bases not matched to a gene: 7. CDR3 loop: CASRSTGGESGANVLTF. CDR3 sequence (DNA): TGTGCCAGCAGAAGCACAGGGGGCGAGTCTGGGGCCAACGTCCTGACTTTC.

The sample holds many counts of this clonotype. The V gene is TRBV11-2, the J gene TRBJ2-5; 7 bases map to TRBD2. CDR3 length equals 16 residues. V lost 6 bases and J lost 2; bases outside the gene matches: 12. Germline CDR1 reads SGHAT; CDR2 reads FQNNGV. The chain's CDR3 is CASSSHREGWQETQYF. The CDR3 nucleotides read TGTGCCAGCAGTTCCCATAGGGAGGGATGGCAAGAGACCCAGTACTTC.

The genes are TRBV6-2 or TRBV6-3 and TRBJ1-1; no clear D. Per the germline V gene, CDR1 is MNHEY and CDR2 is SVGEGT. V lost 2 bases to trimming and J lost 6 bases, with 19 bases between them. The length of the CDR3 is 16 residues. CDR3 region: CASSYPDSNSIAEAFF. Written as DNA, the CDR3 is TGTGCCAGCAGTTACCCTGATAGCAACTCGATTGCTGAAGCTTTCTTT.

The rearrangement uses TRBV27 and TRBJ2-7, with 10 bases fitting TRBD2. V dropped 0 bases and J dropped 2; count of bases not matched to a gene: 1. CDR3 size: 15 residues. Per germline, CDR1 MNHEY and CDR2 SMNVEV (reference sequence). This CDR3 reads CASSLSSGRAYEQYF. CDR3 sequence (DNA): TGTGCCAGCAGTTTATCGAGCGGGAGGGCCTACGAGCAGTACTTC.